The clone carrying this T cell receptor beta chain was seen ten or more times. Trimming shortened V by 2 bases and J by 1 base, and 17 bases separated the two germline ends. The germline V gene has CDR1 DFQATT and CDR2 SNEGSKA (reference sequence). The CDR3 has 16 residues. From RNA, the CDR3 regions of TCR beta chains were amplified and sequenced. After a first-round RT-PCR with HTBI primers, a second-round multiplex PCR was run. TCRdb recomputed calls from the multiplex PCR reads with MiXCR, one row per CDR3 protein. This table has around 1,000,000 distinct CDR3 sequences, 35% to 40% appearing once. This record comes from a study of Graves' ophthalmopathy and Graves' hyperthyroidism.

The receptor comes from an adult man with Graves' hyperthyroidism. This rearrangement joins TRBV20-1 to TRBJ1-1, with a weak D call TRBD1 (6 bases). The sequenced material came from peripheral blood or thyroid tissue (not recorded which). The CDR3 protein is CSARLQTTGPNTEAFF. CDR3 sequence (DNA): TGCAGTGCTAGACTCCAGACGACAGGACCGAACACTGAAGCTTTCTTT.